Presented here are 31 T cell receptor beta chains from one specimen sequenced in a study of breast tumors, draining lymph nodes, adjacent tissues. Axillary draining lymph nodes of breast cancer patients supplied the node samples. Using its own MiXCR run on the multiplex PCR reads, TCRdb lists one record per CDR3 protein. The sample lists 200,000 to 250,000 distinct CDR3 sequences; roughly 32% were seen once. The sample comprised axillary lymph node tissue. The receptors were gathered from a female donor with breast cancer. Some clones in this sample may be carry-over from other donors' samples.

In its sample, this clonotype was seen a few times. A read error may be the cause here, since a much bigger clone is one base away. The V call is TRBV11-2, the J call TRBJ2-3, with 9 bases lining up with TRBD2. Germline V gene sequence: CDR1 SGHAT, CDR2 FQNNGV. CDR3 length equals 18 residues. The J segment lost 5 bases and the V segment lost 1 base, leaving 13 bases of the junction unmatched. CDR3 nucleotide sequence: TGTGCCAGCAGCTTAGGGACTAGCGCGAGCCTGGCGAAAGATACGCAGTATTTT. Its translation is CASSLGTSASLAKDTQYF.

This clonotype was recorded at least ten times. The chain joins TRBV24-1 to TRBJ2-2; 7 bases agree with TRBD2. CDR1 is KGHDR, CDR2 SFDVKD, per germline. Unmatched junction bases numbered 15, after V lost 4 bases and J lost 5 bases. CDR3 length equals 18 residues. The CDR3 bases are TGTGCCACCAGTGACGAATCTTGGGCGGGAGTGCGGACCGGGGAGCTGTTTTTT. Its protein is CATSDESWAGVRTGELFF.

Worth noting for this clonotype: A much larger clone lies one base from this, so it may be a read error. The CDR3 loop is CASSLGRLGTSGRKAGELFF. The CDR3 nucleotides read TGCGCCAGCAGCTTGGGCCGTCTCGGGACTAGCGGGAGAAAGGCCGGGGAGCTGTTTTTT. The chain combines TRBV5-1 with TRBJ2-2; TRBD2 aligns across 14 bases. Germline CDR1 and CDR2: SGHRS and YFSETQ. This CDR3 is built from 20 residues. Trimming cost V 0 bases and J 6 bases; bases outside gene matches: 13.

Turning to this clonotype: This CDR3 fails to terminate in the conserved phenylalanine or tryptophan, so it likely reflects a read error. This chain uses TRBV24-1 with TRBJ2-7, with 8 positions matching TRBD2. The CDR3 spans 16 residues. V trimming: 3 bases; J trimming: 1 base; junction bases outside the gene matches: 7. Germline CDR1 reads KGHDR; CDR2 reads SFDVKD. The CDR3 loop reads CATSDDGSGGSYEQYS. The DNA of the CDR3 is TGTGCCACCAGTGATGACGGGAGCGGGGGTTCCTACGAGCAGTACTCC.

The chain joins TRBV5-1 to TRBJ1-5; the match to TRBD1 covers 7 bases. V was clipped by 2 bases and J by 11 bases; unmatched bases: 13. CDR1 is SGHRS, CDR2 YFSETQ, per germline. This CDR3 is 15 amino acids long. Here the CDR3 reads CASSFLQGGGETQHF. The CDR3 bases are TGCGCCAGCAGCTTCCTCCAAGGGGGCGGGGAGACCCAGCATTTT. Looking up the rest from reference TRBV5-1 and TRBJ1-5 gives the full variable domain: KAGVTQTPRYLIKTRGQQVTLSCSPISGHRSVSWYQQTPGQGLQFLFEYFSETQRNKGNFPGRFSGRQFSNSRSEMNVSTLELGDSALYLCASSFLQGGGETQHFGDGTRLSIL.

There are many counts of this clonotype. The chain joins TRBV11-1 to TRBJ2-3; 8 positions match TRBD2. Looked up from germline, CDR1 is SGHAT and CDR2 is FQDESV (reference sequence). V was clipped by 0 bases and J by 0 bases; unmatched bases: 5. The CDR3 totals 17 residues. The CDR3 loop is CASSLALAGPSTDTQYF. The CDR3 DNA reads TGTGCCAGCAGCTTAGCGTTAGCGGGGCCGAGCACAGATACGCAGTATTTT.

This clonotype was observed at least ten times. The chain recombines TRBV29-1 with TRBJ2-3; D call uncertain. The CDR3 spans 13 residues. CDR1 and CDR2 (germline): SQVTM, ANQGSEA. Deletions cut 1 base from V and 2 bases from J, with 7 bases between. CDR3 in DNA: TGCAGCGTTGAAGGTGGGTTCACAGATACGCAGTATTTT. Translated, it gives CSVEGGFTDTQYF.

This clonotype came up many times. V usage is TRBV6-5 and J usage is TRBJ2-7; 8 positions match TRBD2. There are 14 residues in the CDR3. CDR1 MNHEY and CDR2 SVGAGI come from the germline V gene. The V segment lost 6 bases and the J segment 3 bases; nucleotides outside the gene matches: 7. The DNA of the CDR3 is TGTGCCAGCAGCGAACTAGCGGAAAACTACGAGCAGTACTTC. The encoded protein is CASSELAENYEQYF.

This clonotype was seen repeatedly, ten times or more. V is TRBV6-6 and J is TRBJ1-2; 9 bases line up with TRBD1. J gave up 6 bases and V 6 bases, and 2 bases lay outside the gene matches. Per the germline V gene, CDR1 is MNHNY and CDR2 is SVGAGI (reference sequence). This CDR3 comprises 12 residues. The CDR3: CASSRQGDGYTF. CDR3 bases: TGTGCCAGCAGCCGACAGGGGGATGGCTACACCTTC.

There are many counts of this clonotype. V usage is TRBV20-1 and J usage is TRBJ2-1, with D perhaps TRBD1 (6 bases). V shed 6 bases and J shed 5 bases, with 17 bases lying between them. This CDR3 is built from 14 residues. Germline lookup yields CDR1 DFQATT and CDR2 SNEGSKA (reference sequence). The CDR3 here is CSAKRGSANNEQFF. In nucleotides, the CDR3 is TGCAGTGCGAAAAGGGGGAGCGCGAACAATGAGCAGTTCTTC.

The V gene is TRBV28, the J gene TRBJ1-2, with 7 bases lining up with TRBD1. The V gene end was trimmed by 1 base and the J gene end by 1 base; junction bases not matched to a gene: 6. The CDR3 runs 16 residues. From germline, CDR1 is MDHEN and CDR2 SYDVKM. CDR3 nucleotides: TGTGCCAGCAGTTTATCCGGACAGGTCCTTAACTATGGCTACACCTTC. It translates to CASSLSGQVLNYGYTF.

Ten or more counts support this clonotype. The gene calls are TRBV5-1 and TRBJ2-3, with 11 nucleotides matching TRBD2. Per germline, CDR1 SGHRS and CDR2 YFSETQ. CDR3 length: 14 amino acids. Unmatched junction bases numbered 6, after V lost 8 bases and J lost 4 bases. The CDR3 region is CASRLAGQPDTQYF. CDR3 nucleotides: TGCGCCAGTAGACTAGCGGGGCAGCCAGATACGCAGTATTTT. Drawing the rest from reference TRBV5-1 and TRBJ2-3, the complete variable domain is KAGVTQTPRYLIKTRGQQVTLSCSPISGHRSVSWYQQTPGQGLQFLFEYFSETQRNKGNFPGRFSGRQFSNSRSEMNVSTLELGDSALYLCASRLAGQPDTQYFGPGTRLTVL.

This clonotype was seen repeatedly, ten times or more. The chain is built from TRBV5-8 and TRBJ2-5; perhaps D is TRBD1 or TRBD2 (5 bases each). The CDR3 runs to 15 residues. The V and J ends lost 1 base and 5 bases respectively, with 15 bases between them. Germline assignment: CDR1 SGHTS and CDR2 YDEGEE. The CDR3 DNA follows: TGTGCCAGCAGCTTGTCGGGACCCCTCCGTGAGACCCAGTACTTC. This codes for CASSLSGPLRETQYF.

This chain uses TRBV30 with TRBJ1-6; tentatively, D is TRBD1 (5 bases). This CDR3 is built from 16 residues. Deletions cut 2 bases from V and 7 bases from J, with 18 bases between. Germline V gives CDR1 GTSNPN, CDR2 SVGIG (reference sequence). The CDR3 DNA follows: TGTGCCTGGAGTCGTGTCGGGGCCCTAGAGAATTCACCCCTCCACTTT. It codes for CAWSRVGALENSPLHF.

The sample holds many counts of this clonotype. This chain links TRBV18 with TRBJ2-1; possibly TRBD1 for D (6 bases). The CDR3 sequence is 11 residues long. Germline CDR1 is KGHSH and CDR2 is LQKENI. The V end lost 3 bases, the J end lost 10 bases, and 7 bases lay between the germline ends. CDR3 amino acids: CASSPGTEQFF. The CDR3 nucleotides are TGTGCCAGCTCACCGGGGACAGAGCAGTTCTTC.

This clonotype was counted at least ten times. In nucleotides, the CDR3 is TGTGCCAGCAGCTTGGAATCCCGGACGTGGTACGAGCAGTACTTC. Translating gives CASSLESRTWYEQYF. The genes are TRBV5-6 and TRBJ2-7; D uncertain. V was cut by 0 bases and J by 4 bases, with 14 bases left in between. The germline gives CDR1 SGHDT, CDR2 YYEEEE. The length of the CDR3 is 15 residues. The full variable domain, with the rest looked up from reference TRBV5-6 and TRBJ2-7, is DAGVTQSPTHLIKTRGQQVTLRCSPKSGHDTVSWYQQALGQGPQFIFQYYEEEERQRGNFPDRFSGHQFPNYSSELNVNALLLGDSALYLCASSLESRTWYEQYFGPGTRLTVT.

This clonotype was counted ten times or more. J is TRBJ1-6 and V is TRBV28, with D possibly being TRBD1 (5 bases). V dropped 7 bases and J dropped 13 bases, with 14 bases sitting between them. The CDR3 runs to 12 residues. Germline CDR1 MDHEN, CDR2 SYDVKM. The CDR3, as DNA: TGTGCCAGCACTCAAACAGGTTTTCCCCTCCACTTT. Translating gives CASTQTGFPLHF.

With respect to this clonotype: A junction end diverges from the germline sequence, so it may reflect a read error. The J gene is TRBJ2-1, the V gene TRBV5-8; D is uncertain. The CDR3 length is 13 residues. The germline CDR1 and CDR2 sequences are SGHTS and YDEGEE. The DNA for the CDR3 is TGTGTCAGCAGCTTGGTCCGCTACAATGAGCAGTTCTTC. Its translation: CVSSLVRYNEQFF.

CDR3 protein: CATTNAGGYTQYF. CDR3 nucleotide sequence: TGTGCCACCACCAACGCCGGCGGATATACGCAGTATTTT. The J gene is TRBJ2-3, the V gene TRBV6-6, with no clear D. The CDR3 extends over 13 amino acids. Trimming stripped 10 bases from V and 7 bases from J, with 18 bases between. Germline values: CDR1 MNHNY, CDR2 SVGAGI (reference sequence).

To note about this clonotype: This sequence may be a read error, since a much larger clone differs from it by one base. The V call is TRBV3-1, the J call TRBJ2-7, with TRBD1 matching 7 bases. CDR1 and CDR2 (germline): LGHDT, YNNKEL (reference sequence). Trimming cost V 5 bases and J 6 bases; bases outside gene matches: 13. The CDR3 runs 15 residues. CDR3: CASSSSRQGVGEQYF. CDR3 nucleotides: TGTGCCAGCAGCTCCAGCAGACAGGGTGTCGGCGAGCAGTACTTC.

This clonotype has at least ten counts. The chain recombines TRBV19 with TRBJ1-4; TRBD1 agrees at 9 bases. Germline V gene data show CDR1 as LNHDA and CDR2 as SQIVND (reference sequence). V lost 8 bases to trimming and J lost 5 bases; unmatched junction nucleotides: 9. The CDR3 contains 15 residues. CDR3 DNA: TGTGCCAGTCGCAGACCCGGGACAGGGAATGAAAAACTGTTTTTT. This encodes CASRRPGTGNEKLFF.

A few counts support this clonotype. This may come from a read error, since a much larger clone is one base off. CDR3 in DNA: TGTGCCAGCAGTCCAGGGATATATAGCAATCAGCCCCAGCATTTT. Amino acids: CASSPGIYSNQPQHF. The chain employs TRBV6-5 and TRBJ1-5; tentatively, D is TRBD1 (5 bases). The germline V and J ends were trimmed by 5 bases and 0 bases, with 11 bases remaining between them. This CDR3 contains 15 residues. The germline gives CDR1 MNHEY, CDR2 SVGAGI.

There are many counts of this clonotype. The chain recombines TRBV2 with TRBJ2-2; 7 positions agree with TRBD1. The CDR3 is made up of 14 amino acids. After removal of 6 bases from V and 5 bases from J, the junction contained 6 bases not matched to a gene. Per the germline V gene, CDR1 is SNHLY and CDR2 is FYNNEI. The CDR3 DNA reads as TGTGCCAGCAGGACAGGGAATCCGACCGGGGAGCTGTTTTTT. Its translation: CASRTGNPTGELFF.

In this sample, this clonotype turned up many times. The chain joins TRBV7-8 to TRBJ2-3, with a possible D match to TRBD2 (6 bases). With 8 bases removed from V and 1 base from J, the gap between germline ends came to 13 bases. The length of the CDR3 is 14 residues. CDR1 and CDR2 from the germline V gene are SGHVS and FQNEAQ. In nucleotides, the CDR3 is TGTGCCAGCCTTAGGAGGGTGGGCACAGATACGCAGTATTTT. Translation gives CASLRRVGTDTQYF. The entire variable domain, with the rest obtained from reference TRBV7-8 and TRBJ2-3, is as follows: GAGVSQSPRYKVAKRGQDVALRCDPISGHVSLFWYQQALGQGPEFLTYFQNEAQLDKSGLPSDRFFAERPEGSVSTLKIQRTQQEDSAVYLCASLRRVGTDTQYFGPGTRLTVL.

Ten or more counts support this clonotype. The chain employs TRBV7-2 and TRBJ2-1, with D unclear. V lost 4 bases, J lost 2 bases, and 15 bases lay in between. CDR3 length equals 16 residues. Germline V gene lookup returns CDR1 SGHTA and CDR2 FQGNSA. The CDR3 spells CASSSRPRKPYNEQFF. CDR3 DNA: TGTGCCAGCAGCTCCCGTCCCAGGAAACCCTACAATGAGCAGTTCTTC.

This chain joins TRBV9 and TRBJ2-5, with 10 bases that match TRBD2. With 4 bases clipped from V and 0 bases from J, the junction kept 6 bases outside the gene matches. In germline, CDR1 is SGDLS, CDR2 YYNGEE. The CDR3 runs 16 residues. CDR3 sequence reads: CASSPPGLADQETQYF. In DNA form, the CDR3 reads TGTGCCAGCAGCCCCCCCGGACTAGCGGACCAAGAGACCCAGTACTTC.

Ten or more counts support this clonotype. The rearrangement joins TRBV7-2 to TRBJ1-2; 10 bases agree with TRBD1. Germline CDR1 is SGHTA and CDR2 is FQGNSA. Trimming removed 1 base from V and 8 bases from J; junction bases left unmatched: 4. The CDR3 is 14 amino acids. CDR3 residues: CASSLGQGARGYTF. The CDR3 coding sequence is TGTGCCAGCAGCTTAGGACAGGGGGCAAGAGGCTACACCTTC.

The V gene is TRBV15, the J gene TRBJ1-4, with D maybe TRBD1 (6 bases). The CDR3 runs to 15 residues. Germline V gene lookup returns CDR1 LNHNV and CDR2 YYDKDF (reference sequence). Trimming removed 6 bases from V and 7 bases from J, with 18 bases in between. For the CDR3, the DNA is TGTGCCACCAGTCCCAACTCCGGGACATCTGAAAAACTGTTTTTT. Protein sequence: CATSPNSGTSEKLFF.

Ten or more counts support this clonotype. V usage is TRBV13 and J usage is TRBJ2-1; D possibly uses TRBD1 or TRBD2 (5 bases each). The germline gives CDR1 PRHDT, CDR2 FYEKMQ (reference sequence). The V end was cut by 1 base, the J end by 7 bases, with 14 bases between. The CDR3 is 15 residues long. The CDR3 region is CASSLALRGRNEQFF. In DNA, the CDR3 is TGTGCCAGCAGCTTAGCTCTTCGGGGCCGGAATGAGCAGTTCTTC.

There are a few counts of this clonotype. The rearrangement joins TRBV27 to TRBJ2-1; 9 bases align to TRBD1. With V trimmed by 3 bases and J by 4 bases, 7 bases remained unmatched. The CDR3 is made up of 16 amino acids. Germline V gives CDR1 MNHEY, CDR2 SMNVEV (reference sequence). Written as DNA, the CDR3 is TGTGCCAGCAGTTTGCCCCCGGGACAGGGATACAATGAGCAGTTCTTC. This translates into CASSLPPGQGYNEQFF.

This sequence joins TRBV2 and TRBJ1-3; D gene unclear. V was pared by 2 bases and J by 10 bases, with 12 bases between. CDR1 SNHLY and CDR2 FYNNEI come from the germline V gene. The CDR3 length is 13 residues. The CDR3 DNA sequence: TGTGCCAGCAGTGAAATCCTTGGGAAGACCATATATTTT. Protein: CASSEILGKTIYF. The variable domain in full, completed from reference TRBV2 and TRBJ1-3, reads EPEVTQTPSHQVTQMGQEVILRCVPISNHLYFYWYRQILGQKVEFLVSFYNNEISEKSEIFDDQFSVERPDGSNFTLKIRSTKLEDSAMYFCASSEILGKTIYFGEGSWLTVV.